Below, 8 T cell receptor beta chains from the same sample are listed, as sequenced in a study of T-cell memory formation after mild COVID-19. Each CDR3 protein is one row after TCRdb ran MiXCR on the 5' RACE reads. The sample consists of nearly 350,000 distinct CDR3 sequences, approximately 12% of them appearing once. Input material: PBMCs or a T cell subset sorted from them (not recorded which). The receptors here all came from a man aged 18-30 years who had mild COVID-19 (a few samples of this study predate the infection). Cell type and time point are not known.

The chain recombines TRBV20-1 with TRBJ2-5; perhaps TRBD1 as D (6 bases). Trimming removed 1 base at V and 5 bases at J, with 14 bases between. The CDR3 has 14 residues. The germline V gene has CDR1 DFQATT and CDR2 SNEGSKA (reference sequence). CDR3 protein: CSARAHQGLETQYF. CDR3 in DNA: TGCAGTGCTAGAGCGCATCAGGGGCTGGAGACCCAGTACTTC.

The V call is TRBV20-1, the J call TRBJ2-7, with D possibly TRBD1 on 6 matching bases. This CDR3 has 15 residues. The germline V gene has CDR1 DFQATT and CDR2 SNEGSKA (reference sequence). Trimming cost V 1 base and J 2 bases, with 15 bases left between them. The CDR3 coding sequence is TGCAGTGCTAGAGTTCCCGGCAGGGGCGCCTACGAGCAGTACTTC. This encodes CSARVPGRGAYEQYF.

This clonotype was seen more than once but under ten times. V and J are TRBV11-3 and TRBJ2-2; perhaps TRBD1 as D (5 bases). Germline V gene lookup returns CDR1 SGHNT and CDR2 YENEEA. V lost 3 bases and J 2 bases, leaving 7 bases between the germline ends. This CDR3 is 14 amino acids long. The CDR3 DNA reads TGTGCCAGCAGCTTGGACATCAACACCGGGGAGCTGTTTTTT. Translation: CASSLDINTGELFF.

This sequence joins TRBV7-6 and TRBJ1-6, with no clear D. V lost 5 bases and J lost 0, with 11 bases in between. CDR1 is SGHVS and CDR2 is FNYEAQ in the germline V gene. The CDR3 contains 16 residues. This chain's CDR3 is CASSPSVSSYNSPLHF. Here the CDR3 DNA reads TGTGCCAGCAGCCCCTCAGTTAGCTCCTATAATTCACCCCTCCACTTT.

This clonotype was recorded a few times. The chain carries TRBV28 and TRBJ1-2; D gene unclear. V lost 10 bases, J lost 1 base, and 13 bases lay in between. Per germline, CDR1 MDHEN and CDR2 SYDVKM. This CDR3 contains 13 residues. The CDR3 DNA follows: TGTGCCAATTCGGGAGCTCTTAACTATGGCTACACCTTC. The encoded protein is CANSGALNYGYTF.

J is TRBJ2-5 and V is TRBV7-8, with 13 bases aligning to TRBD2. Germline V gene sequence: CDR1 SGHVS, CDR2 FQNEAQ. V dropped 5 bases and J dropped 2; count of bases not matched to a gene: 5. The CDR3 covers 16 residues. The CDR3 loop is CASSEGTSGVQETQYF. The CDR3 DNA is TGTGCCAGCAGCGAAGGGACTAGCGGGGTGCAAGAGACCCAGTACTTC. Full variable domain (remainder filled in from reference TRBV7-8 and TRBJ2-5): GAGVSQSPRYKVAKRGQDVALRCDPISGHVSLFWYQQALGQGPEFLTYFQNEAQLDKSGLPSDRFFAERPEGSVSTLKIQRTQQEDSAVYLCASSEGTSGVQETQYFGPGTRLLVL.

V and J are TRBV2 and TRBJ2-5; D not resolved. There are 12 residues in the CDR3. Looked up from germline, CDR1 is SNHLY and CDR2 is FYNNEI. Trimming shortened V by 2 bases and J by 5 bases, and 6 bases separated the two germline ends. This chain's CDR3 is CASSESWETQYF. Written as DNA, the CDR3 is TGTGCCAGCAGTGAATCTTGGGAGACCCAGTACTTC.

This clonotype was counted at least ten times. J is TRBJ2-5 and V is TRBV5-4, with unresolved D. Germline values: CDR1 SGHNT, CDR2 YYREEE (reference sequence). This CDR3 is built from 13 residues. V was clipped by 4 bases and J by 3 bases, with 10 bases between them. CDR3 DNA: TGTGCCAGCAGCCCGGAGATGGAAGAGACCCAGTACTTC. Translation: CASSPEMEETQYF.